Detailed here is one T cell receptor beta chain. Antigen specificity is unknown. The source of the sample is a study of early T cells in non-severe SARS-CoV-2 infection. Study overall: Sequencing of bulk RNA from unsorted whole blood was done, without chain pairing.

V was pared by 1 base and J by 3 bases, with 6 bases between. The CDR3 covers 13 residues. CDR1 MNHEY and CDR2 SMNVEV come from the germline V gene (reference sequence). Tagging with unique molecular identifiers was applied to individual cDNA molecules. MiXCR was run by TCRdb on the 5' RACE reads, yielding one entry per CDR3 protein. Of around 23,000 distinct CDR3 sequences listed, less than 5.5% are singletons. Study results and caveats: Lookups in VDJdb leaned toward anti-spike CD8 responses and missed private and CD4 specificities.

The source material was whole blood. The clonotype comes from an adult who was a healthcare worker with PCR-confirmed SARS-CoV-2 infection or an uninfected control (not recorded which). V gene TRBV27 combines with J gene TRBJ1-1, with unresolved D. The DNA of the CDR3 is TGTGCCAGCAGTTTATTTCGGTACACTGAAGCTTTCTTT. Translation: CASSLFRYTEAFF.